This entry concerns a single TCR beta chain. By its share of the sample, this clonotype is medium-sized (0.01 to 0.1%). Its binding antigen is unknown. One base away there is no much larger clone; base qualities are not given. The library relied on multiplex PCR. Using EuroClonality-NGS primers, the TRB libraries were generated through a one-step amplicon PCR run on approximately 93 ng genomic DNA. TRB amplicons were sequenced on Illumina MiSeq instruments with 2 x 250 bp version 2 chemistry. In the authors' own workflow: IMGT/HighV-QUEST was used for primary TRB sequence analysis and V(D)J annotation. Repertoire diversity and composition were evaluated with VDJtools after nonfunctional clones were removed and downsampling was applied for comparisons between samples. TCRdb applied fastp at Q25 and MiXCR to the public reads, then kept only in-frame beta chains. Merged by CDR3 protein, the rows form single entries marked with the most common genes and DNA. The V and J calls and clone size come from TCRdb's table, not from the authors' own analysis. Present in this sample are approximately 4,100 distinct CDR3 sequences, approximately 26% of which were seen just once. Over 7.5% of the sample goes to the ten largest clones.

The data are from a study of somatic reversion in DOCK8 deficiency (TCRdb year 2020). Regarding the study in general: In the study, T cell receptor beta repertoires were compared across three groups: DOCK8-deficient patients, DOCK8-revertant patients and healthy volunteers. The study examined how somatic reversion of pathogenic DOCK8 variants changes lymphocyte differentiation and function in DOCK8 deficiency. The DOCK8-deficient patients included in the study had been previously reported.

The healthy control blood was obtained from volunteer donors, who were supplied by blood services in Australia and France. Genomic DNA for TCR repertoire analysis was extracted from whole blood samples or from PBMCs. General study outcomes and caveats: The methods did not state, for each individual sample, whether the source material was whole blood or PBMCs.

Material for sequencing was peripheral blood. The sequence was obtained from a human donor in good health.

The nucleotides are TGTGCCAGCAGCCACGAGACAGGGAAAGCTTTCTTT. Its protein product is CASSHETGKAFF. The chain links TRBV7-9 with TRBJ1-1, with 7 junctional bases fitting TRBD1. V lost 5 bases and J lost 9 bases, and the count of bases not matched to a germline gene is 6. Its CDR3 holds 12 amino acids, cysteine through phenylalanine. Of the read, only the CDR3 DNA is kept; its 36 bases are in frame from base 1. According to the germline V gene (reference sequence), CDR1 reads SEHNR and CDR2 reads FQNEAQ.